This T cell receptor beta chain comes out of a study of control samples from healthy donors and cancer patients. The CDR3 length is 17 residues. Per germline, CDR1 MGHRA and CDR2 YSYEKL. After removal of 0 bases from V and 5 bases from J, the junction contained 13 bases not matched to a gene. Assay used: immunoSEQ multiplex PCR; TCRdb lists only in-frame clones, some missing. The sample records more than 150,000 clones, just under 95% being singletons. The V call is TRBV4-1, the J call TRBJ2-7; 7 bases are shared with TRBD1. Material: blood. The TCR was taken from a young man in good health. This CDR3 reads CASSQDLKRQGLHEQYF. The CDR3 DNA reads TGCGCCAGCAGCCAAGATCTGAAGAGACAGGGCCTCCACGAGCAGTACTTC.